This entry lists 27 T cell receptor beta chains sequenced from one sample in a study of CD8 T cells in ankylosing spondylitis. Study-level points and caveats: Ankylosing spondylitis blood appeared to carry a characteristic TCR beta motif of several highly homologous variants.

TCRdb reprocessed the 5' RACE reads via MiXCR and lists one record per CDR3 protein. The sample holds under 950,000 distinct CDR3 sequences, 15% to 20% seen once. No antigen has been identified for these receptors. Source material: blood, either unsorted or a sorted T cell fraction (not recorded which). Source of these receptors: a male donor with ankylosing spondylitis.

The chain recombines TRBV2 with TRBJ1-1; no reliable D call. V was shortened by 4 bases and J by 1 base, with 7 bases between the two germline ends. The CDR3 runs 13 residues. CDR1 is SNHLY and CDR2 is FYNNEI in the germline V gene. The CDR3 reads CASSVLENTEAFF. The CDR3 region has the DNA TGTGCCAGCAGTGTTTTGGAGAACACTGAAGCTTTCTTT. Complete variable domain (other parts from reference TRBV2 and TRBJ1-1): EPEVTQTPSHQVTQMGQEVILRCVPISNHLYFYWYRQILGQKVEFLVSFYNNEISEKSEIFDDQFSVERPDGSNFTLKIRSTKLEDSAMYFCASSVLENTEAFFGQGTRLTVV.

The chain has TRBV29-1 and TRBJ2-3; 13 nucleotides line up with TRBD2. CDR1 and CDR2 from the germline V gene are SQVTM and ANQGSEA. Trimming cost V 6 bases and J 3 bases; bases outside gene matches: 6. This CDR3 region has 15 residues. The DNA for the CDR3 is TGCAGCGTCGAGACTAGCGGGAGGTCGACAGATACGCAGTATTTT. Encoded protein: CSVETSGRSTDTQYF.

The chain is built from TRBV24-1 and TRBJ2-5; D is unclear. The CDR3 length is 11 residues. Between the trimmed V and J ends, which lost 1 base and 9 bases, there was a span of 5 bases. Germline V gives CDR1 KGHDR, CDR2 SFDVKD. The CDR3 bases are TGTGCCACCAGTGATTTCTTTGCCCAGTACTTC. It specifies CATSDFFAQYF.

This clonotype has a handful of counts. V and J are TRBV4-3 and TRBJ2-3, with 11 bases aligning to TRBD2. J lost 0 bases, V lost 3 bases, and 8 bases had no gene match. From germline, CDR1 is LGHNA and CDR2 YSLEER. There are 18 residues in the CDR3. This CDR3 is CASSHLLAGDSSTDTQYF. The CDR3 DNA is TGCGCCAGCAGCCACTTACTAGCGGGGGACTCTAGCACAGATACGCAGTATTTT.

This clonotype was detected only a few times. The chain couples TRBV5-8 to TRBJ2-2, with 9 nucleotides matching TRBD2. This CDR3 is 14 amino acids long. Per germline, CDR1 SGHTS and CDR2 YDEGEE. After removal of 3 bases from V and 6 bases from J, the junction contained 3 bases not matched to a gene. CDR3 loop: CASSSGLAAGELFF. For the CDR3, the DNA is TGTGCCAGCAGCTCGGGACTAGCCGCCGGGGAGCTGTTTTTT.

This sequence joins TRBV3-1 and TRBJ1-5; no clear D. CDR3 length equals 12 residues. The V end lost 3 bases, the J end lost 3 bases, and 3 bases lay between the germline ends. Germline loops: CDR1 LGHDT, CDR2 YNNKEL (reference sequence). CDR3 nucleotide sequence: TGTGCCAGCAGCCAGCTCAATCAGCCCCAGCATTTT. As protein: CASSQLNQPQHF.

This chain links TRBV12-3 or TRBV12-4 with TRBJ2-5; 12 nucleotides align to TRBD2. This CDR3 is 19 amino acids long. The V segment lost 6 bases and the J segment 4 bases; nucleotides outside the gene matches: 18. The chain's CDR3 is CASSPKTSRLAGVGETQYF. In DNA form, the CDR3 reads TGTGCCAGCAGCCCAAAAACGTCTCGACTAGCGGGAGTAGGAGAGACCCAGTACTTC.

The V and J genes are TRBV2 and TRBJ2-2, with unresolved D. The CDR3 is made up of 13 amino acids. Trimming pared 7 bases from V and 1 base from J, leaving 7 bases between. The germline V gene encodes CDR1 SNHLY and CDR2 FYNNEI. CDR3 DNA: TGTGCCAGCAATCCAAAGAACACCGGGGAGCTGTTTTTT. This sequence encodes CASNPKNTGELFF.

The chain has TRBV20-1 and TRBJ1-2, with D perhaps TRBD1 (5 bases). The CDR3 has 13 amino acids. V was cut by 3 bases and J by 5 bases, with 13 bases left in between. Germline V gene data show CDR1 as DFQATT and CDR2 as SNEGSKA (reference sequence). The CDR3 sequence is CSASRRAGYGYTF. The CDR3 nucleotides are TGCAGTGCTAGTCGTCGGGCAGGGTATGGCTACACCTTC.

The V and J genes are TRBV7-2 and TRBJ2-7; D unresolved. CDR1 and CDR2 (germline): SGHTA, FQGNSA. V lost 8 bases to trimming and J lost 6 bases, with 20 bases between them. The CDR3 loop spans 14 amino acids. The CDR3 DNA sequence: TGTGCCAGCGTAATAGGAGTACGTTTTTCCGAGCAGTACTTC. This translates into CASVIGVRFSEQYF.

This clonotype was seen only a few times. The J gene is TRBJ2-7, the V gene TRBV6-1; D is possibly TRBD1 (6 bases). Germline V gene lookup returns CDR1 MNHNS and CDR2 SASEGT. V was clipped by 7 bases and J by 7 bases, with 17 bases between them. The CDR3 is 13 residues long. The CDR3 DNA reads TGTGCCAGCACGGACAGCCTACTGCGGGAGCAGTACTTC. Translating gives CASTDSLLREQYF.

This rearrangement joins TRBV5-1 to TRBJ2-3; D might be TRBD1 (6 bases). CDR1 SGHRS and CDR2 YFSETQ come from the germline V gene. There are 14 residues in the CDR3. With 5 bases removed from V and 5 bases from J, the gap between germline ends came to 15 bases. The CDR3 here is CASRESGTIDTQYF. The CDR3 DNA follows: TGCGCCAGCAGAGAGTCGGGGACAATAGATACGCAGTATTTT.

This clonotype was seen at least ten times. The chain carries TRBV28 and TRBJ2-1, with 7 bases fitting TRBD1. The CDR3 sequence is 21 residues long. Trimming cost V 9 bases and J 1 base; bases outside gene matches: 27. The germline V gene encodes CDR1 MDHEN and CDR2 SYDVKM. CDR3 residues: CARTGYRKLWKIITSYNEQFF. The DNA for the CDR3 is TGTGCCAGGACAGGGTATCGAAAGCTTTGGAAAATCATAACATCCTACAATGAGCAGTTCTTC.

The chain joins TRBV6-1 to TRBJ1-1; unclear D gene. The CDR3 length is 13 residues. Germline CDR1 reads MNHNS; CDR2 reads SASEGT. Between the trimmed V and J ends, which lost 2 bases and 1 base, there was a span of 5 bases. The CDR3 DNA sequence: TGTGCCAGCAGTGAATCTCGGAACACTGAAGCTTTCTTT. The encoded protein is CASSESRNTEAFF.

The chain couples TRBV6-1 to TRBJ1-1; the D gene is possibly TRBD1 (5 bases). V shed 6 bases and J shed 0 bases, with 20 bases lying between them. The CDR3 has 17 residues. Germline V gene lookup returns CDR1 MNHNS and CDR2 SASEGT. The CDR3 sequence: CASRSQGYASMNTEAFF. The CDR3 nucleotides read TGTGCCAGCAGGAGTCAGGGATACGCTTCAATGAACACTGAAGCTTTCTTT.

The J gene is TRBJ2-7, the V gene TRBV15, with a weak D call TRBD1 (5 bases). The V end lost 4 bases, the J end lost 2 bases, and 12 bases lay between the germline ends. CDR1 and CDR2 from the germline V gene are LNHNV and YYDKDF (reference sequence). This CDR3 has 14 amino acids. The CDR3 DNA is TGTGCCACCAGCAAGGGGTCGGCGGCCTACGAGCAGTACTTC. It translates to CATSKGSAAYEQYF. The complete variable domain, with remaining parts taken from reference TRBV15 and TRBJ2-7, reads DAMVIQNPRYQVTQFGKPVTLSCSQTLNHNVMYWYQQKSSQAPKLLFHYYDKDFNNEADTPDNFQSRRPNTSFCFLDIRSPGLGDTAMYLCATSKGSAAYEQYFGPGTRLTVT.

This clonotype occurred a few times. The chain is built from TRBV3-1 and TRBJ2-1; 7 bases match TRBD2. Germline V lookup: CDR1 LGHDT, CDR2 YNNKEL (reference sequence). This CDR3 is built from 15 residues. With V trimmed by 4 bases and J by 5 bases, 8 bases remained unmatched. The CDR3 region has the DNA TGTGCCAGCAGCCCGAAGCGGGAAAAAAACAATGAGCAGTTCTTC. Its protein product is CASSPKREKNNEQFF.

This chain joins TRBV12-5 and TRBJ2-5, with D unclear. Trimming left V 4 bases short and J 3 bases short, with 18 bases between. CDR3 length equals 16 residues. Germline lookup yields CDR1 LGHNT and CDR2 FRNRAP. Written as DNA, the CDR3 is TGTGCTAGTGGTTCGTCCCTGGACGGAAATGAAGAGACCCAGTACTTC. It specifies CASGSSLDGNEETQYF. Looking up the rest from reference TRBV12-5 and TRBJ2-5 gives the full variable domain: DARVTQTPRHKVTEMGQEVTMRCQPILGHNTVFWYRQTMMQGLELLAYFRNRAPLDDSGMPKDRFSAEMPDATLATLKIQPSEPRDSAVYFCASGSSLDGNEETQYFGPGTRLLVL.

This clonotype was counted ten times or more. The chain carries TRBV12-3 or TRBV12-4 and TRBJ1-2; 7 bases align to TRBD1. The CDR3 runs to 14 residues. The V segment lost 2 bases and the J segment 5 bases; nucleotides outside the gene matches: 5. The CDR3 DNA reads as TGTGCCAGCAGTTTAATACAGGGGAAGTATGGCTACACCTTC. Its translation: CASSLIQGKYGYTF.

This clonotype has only a few counts. CDR3 protein: CASRARDTQYF. The CDR3, as DNA: TGTGCCAGCAGGGCCCGGGATACGCAGTATTTT. The rearrangement links TRBV7-9 to TRBJ2-3; D gene unclear. Trimming left V 6 bases short and J 6 bases short, with 7 bases between. Germline-derived CDR1 and CDR2 are SEHNR and FQNEAQ (reference sequence). The CDR3 loop spans 11 amino acids.

The rearrangement links TRBV3-1 to TRBJ2-2; 9 nucleotides align to TRBD1. Germline V CDR1 and CDR2: LGHDT, YNNKEL (reference sequence). This CDR3 is 17 amino acids long. The V gene end was trimmed by 3 bases and the J gene end by 0 bases; junction bases not matched to a gene: 5. The chain's CDR3 is CASSQRQGVANTGELFF. In DNA form, the CDR3 reads TGTGCCAGCAGCCAGCGACAGGGGGTGGCGAACACCGGGGAGCTGTTTTTT.

This clonotype was counted between two and nine times. CDR3 in DNA: TGTGCCAGCAGTTTGAACAGGGGGCTCCACGAGCAGTACTTC. This translates into CASSLNRGLHEQYF. The chain links TRBV12-3 or TRBV12-4 to TRBJ2-7, with TRBD1 matching over 9 bases. The CDR3 covers 14 residues. J gave up 5 bases and V 3 bases, and 5 bases lay outside the gene matches.

J is TRBJ2-7 and V is TRBV5-1, with TRBD2 matching over 9 bases. Looked up from germline, CDR1 is SGHRS and CDR2 is YFSETQ. This CDR3 contains 15 residues. V shed 3 bases and J 5 bases; nucleotides not matched to a gene: 9. CDR3 amino acids: CASSSPGLARHEQYF. In DNA form, the CDR3 reads TGCGCCAGCAGCTCGCCGGGACTAGCCCGGCACGAGCAGTACTTC.

In its sample, this clonotype was seen a few times. This chain links TRBV20-1 with TRBJ2-2; 13 nucleotides align to TRBD2. Germline lookup yields CDR1 DFQATT and CDR2 SNEGSKA (reference sequence). The CDR3 sequence is 15 residues long. With V trimmed by 5 bases and J by 5 bases, 5 bases remained unmatched. The CDR3 nucleotides read TGCAGTGCTCGGGGACTAGCGGGAAGGACCGGGGAGCTGTTTTTT. This encodes CSARGLAGRTGELFF.

The gene calls are TRBV3-1 and TRBJ1-1, with 7 bases that match TRBD1. Germline assignment: CDR1 LGHDT and CDR2 YNNKEL (reference sequence). The CDR3 is 16 amino acids. The V and J ends lost 1 base and 5 bases, in that order; junction bases with no gene match: 10. The CDR3 nucleotides are TGTGCCAGCAGCCAAGCGCAATCAGGGGGAGGGACTGAAGCTTTCTTT. It translates to CASSQAQSGGGTEAFF.

This clonotype has ten or more counts. The J gene is TRBJ2-7, the V gene TRBV5-1; tentatively, D is TRBD1 (6 bases). The V end was cut by 2 bases, the J end by 3 bases, with 9 bases between. The V gene's germline CDR1 is SGHRS and CDR2 YFSETQ. The CDR3 runs to 13 residues. The CDR3 reads CASSFGTFYEQYF. The CDR3 nucleotides read TGCGCCAGCAGCTTCGGGACATTCTACGAGCAGTACTTC.

In its sample, this clonotype was seen a few times. V usage is TRBV20-1 and J usage is TRBJ2-1, with 13 bases matching TRBD2. Per the germline V gene, CDR1 is DFQATT and CDR2 is SNEGSKA (reference sequence). The V segment lost 4 bases and the J segment 4 bases; nucleotides outside the gene matches: 10. This CDR3 comprises 17 residues. DNA of the CDR3: TGCAGTGCTACCACTAGCGGGGGGGCGACCAGTTACAATGAGCAGTTCTTC. Protein sequence: CSATTSGGATSYNEQFF.